These 9 T cell receptor beta chains were sequenced from one sample in a study of OX40 agonist ivuxolimab in advanced cancers. Generated by immunoSEQ multiplex PCR, the TCRdb table keeps only in-frame clones and is missing some. The top ten hold roughly 12% of the sample, which has some 46,000 clones, about 90% seen once. The sequencing here drew on CD4+ or CD8+ T cells sorted from blood, taken in a trial of the OX40 agonist ivuxolimab. The origin of the receptors is an adult with an advanced solid tumor such as melanoma, head and neck, liver or kidney cancer.

The J gene is TRBJ1-2, the V gene TRBV6-1, with 7 bases that match TRBD1. Losses at the gene ends were 6 bases for V and 4 bases for J; bases not matched to a gene: 8. CDR1 and CDR2 (germline): MNHNS, SASEGT. This CDR3 is 14 amino acids long. The CDR3 protein is CASRPGQPIYGYTF. The CDR3 coding sequence is TGTGCCAGCAGACCGGGACAGCCCATCTATGGCTACACCTTC.

The gene calls are TRBV5-1 and TRBJ2-7; 8 bases align to TRBD1. Trimming cost V 3 bases and J 5 bases; bases outside gene matches: 10. The CDR3 is made up of 15 amino acids. Germline V lookup: CDR1 SGHRS, CDR2 YFSETQ. This CDR3 is CASSSLQGAEHEQYF. CDR3 coding DNA: TGCGCCAGCAGCTCCCTTCAGGGGGCAGAACACGAGCAGTACTTC.

This chain links TRBV9 with TRBJ1-6; D is perhaps TRBD1 (5 bases). Trimming pared 3 bases from V and 4 bases from J, leaving 14 bases between. Germline V CDR1 and CDR2: SGDLS, YYNGEE. The CDR3 loop spans 16 amino acids. CDR3 in DNA: TGTGCCAGCAGCGCGACCTCCAGACAGTATAATTCACCCCTCCACTTT. It specifies CASSATSRQYNSPLHF.

This clone was picked up one time. The rearrangement joins TRBV6-6 to TRBJ2-7; 7 nucleotides agree with TRBD1. V was clipped by 2 bases and J by 3 bases; unmatched bases: 4. The CDR3 sequence is 14 residues long. Germline CDR1 is MNHNY and CDR2 is SVGAGI (reference sequence). CDR3: CASSYGTALYEQYF. The CDR3 DNA sequence: TGTGCCAGCAGTTACGGGACAGCCCTCTACGAGCAGTACTTC.

This chain connects TRBV30 to TRBJ2-5; 12 nucleotides match TRBD2. The length of the CDR3 is 15 residues. The germline V gene encodes CDR1 GTSNPN and CDR2 SVGIG (reference sequence). Unmatched junction bases numbered 4, after V lost 4 bases and J lost 1 base. The CDR3, as DNA: TGTGCCTGGACTTCTAGCGGGGGGGTCCAAGAGACCCAGTACTTC. The encoded protein is CAWTSSGGVQETQYF. Full variable domain (rest looked up from reference TRBV30 and TRBJ2-5): SQTIHQWPATLVQPVGSPLSLECTVEGTSNPNLYWYRQAAGRGLQLLFYSVGIGQISSEVPQNLSASRPQDRQFILSSKKLLLSDSGFYLCAWTSSGGVQETQYFGPGTRLLVL.

V and J are TRBV13 and TRBJ1-2, with D hard to call. V dropped 0 bases and J dropped 5 bases, with 13 bases sitting between them. The CDR3 has 15 residues. Per the germline V gene, CDR1 is PRHDT and CDR2 is FYEKMQ (reference sequence). The CDR3 DNA reads TGTGCCAGCAGCTTAGGGGAGGGCAGTCCTTATGGCTACACCTTC. The encoded protein is CASSLGEGSPYGYTF.

This clone qualifies as large. V is TRBV19 and J is TRBJ1-1, with 9 bases matching TRBD1. J gave up 11 bases and V 6 bases, and 7 bases lay outside the gene matches. CDR1 LNHDA and CDR2 SQIVND come from the germline V gene (reference sequence). This CDR3 is 12 amino acids long. The CDR3 sequence: CASRTGGESAFF. The DNA of the CDR3 is TGTGCCAGTAGAACAGGGGGCGAATCGGCTTTCTTT.

The rearrangement joins TRBV28 to TRBJ2-7; D is undetermined. The CDR3 has 12 residues. Germline CDR1 is MDHEN and CDR2 is SYDVKM. V was clipped by 5 bases and J by 1 base, with 6 bases between them. The CDR3 DNA sequence: TGTGCCAGCAGTACCCTGTCCTACGAGCAGTACTTC. Translation gives CASSTLSYEQYF. Full variable domain (missing parts from reference TRBV28 and TRBJ2-7): DVKVTQSSRYLVKRTGEKVFLECVQDMDHENMFWYRQDPGLGLRLIYFSYDVKMKEKGDIPEGYSVSREKKERFSLILESASTNQTSMYLCASSTLSYEQYFGPGTRLTVT.

This clone is categorized as medium-sized. This rearrangement joins TRBV9 to TRBJ2-1; D is possibly TRBD2 (5 bases). In germline, CDR1 is SGDLS, CDR2 YYNGEE. The CDR3 totals 14 residues. The germline V and J ends were trimmed by 4 bases and 2 bases, with 10 bases remaining between them. The CDR3 DNA is TGTGCCAGCAGCCCGGGGTCCGCCTACAATGAGCAGTTCTTC. Translating it yields CASSPGSAYNEQFF.